The rows below give T cell receptor beta chains drawn from one sample of a study of CD8+ T cells in alopecia areata. Assay used: immunoSEQ multiplex PCR; TCRdb lists only in-frame clones, some missing. The data hold 50,000 to 65,000 clones, with about half observed a single time. Sequences were derived from CD8+ T cells sorted from blood, sampled around week 37, from a patient treated with tofacitinib. The receptors were sampled from a human donor with alopecia areata. Both conserved end residues are part of each CDR3.

CASSGLGDEQFF	TRBV7-9	TRBJ2-1
CASSFLGGTSTGELFF	TRBV5-1	TRBJ2-2
CASSSGRGEQYF	TRBV5-4	TRBJ2-7
CASSSTTDEQYF	TRBV18	TRBJ2-7
CASRDSSSYNEQFF	TRBV27	TRBJ2-1
CAWSNSEGTEAFF	TRBV30	TRBJ1-1
CASSYSTAGVDETQYF	TRBV6-5	TRBJ2-5
CASCPTGPYEQYF	TRBV27	TRBJ2-7
CASNTGDTGELFF	TRBV19	TRBJ2-2
CATSRDLASGSTDTQYF	TRBV15	TRBJ2-3
CASSPMGSSYNEQFF	TRBV7-8	TRBJ2-1
CAWTEVWGTEAFF	TRBV30	TRBJ1-1
CASPRRGEREKLFF	TRBV23-1	TRBJ1-4
CSVVGFELAGLDSYEQYF	TRBV29-1	TRBJ2-7
CASTSGSGNTIYF	TRBV9	TRBJ1-3
CATSRAITRPTDTQYF	TRBV15	TRBJ2-3
CASKTPGTGRYEQYF	TRBV6-1	-
CASSLRQGALAGYTF	TRBV27	TRBJ1-2
CSVVTSANSNQPQHF	TRBV29-1	TRBJ1-5
CSGRQGSLEAFF	TRBV29-1	TRBJ1-1
CASSHLDRADTIYF	TRBV4-1	TRBJ1-3
CSVVGEAYGYTF	TRBV29-1	TRBJ1-2
CSVAGTGIAYEQYF	TRBV29-1	TRBJ2-7
CASSVGGTEAFF	TRBV10-2	TRBJ1-1
CASSSSYEQYF	TRBV4-1	TRBJ2-7
CSSTGPEETQYF	TRBV29-1	TRBJ2-5
CASSFSAEKLFF	TRBV11-2	TRBJ1-4
CASSTGRGYGYTF	TRBV7-2	TRBJ1-2
CASSIGQGAVVNTGELFF	TRBV19	TRBJ2-2
CASSLGPLTGELFF	TRBV5-4	TRBJ2-2
CATRTRGTYTGELFF	TRBV6-5	TRBJ2-2
CASSPPGSYEQYF	TRBV7-9	TRBJ2-7
CASSRTIQGRGQPQHF	TRBV7-9	TRBJ1-5
CASSPWLGVGDGYTF	TRBV5-4	TRBJ1-2
CASSPGQGPNTEAFF	TRBV27	TRBJ1-1
CASSLPGLATDTQYF	TRBV28	TRBJ2-3
CASSELSRSSYNEQFF	TRBV2	TRBJ2-1
CASSLQGQRNQPQHF	TRBV28	TRBJ1-5
CSVRGGGYNEQFF	TRBV29-1	TRBJ2-1
CASIPLDREADTQYF	TRBV5-4	TRBJ2-3
CASSVGYGAYEQYF	TRBV9	TRBJ2-7
CASSLGDSSTDTQYF	TRBV5-4	TRBJ2-3
CSVSGGGTQYF	TRBV29-1	TRBJ2-5
CASSLDRVHEQYF	TRBV5-1	TRBJ2-7
CSVGTPSNYGYTF	TRBV29-1	TRBJ1-2
CASSQQVGVRDTQYF	TRBV28	TRBJ2-3
CASSYGGQGANQPQHF	TRBV7-9	TRBJ1-5
CSVRSGQNYEQYF	TRBV29-1	TRBJ2-7
CAWSPFPDYGYTF	TRBV30	TRBJ1-2
CASSATGGPIDEQFF	TRBV14	TRBJ2-1
CASSLALAGNEQFF	TRBV7-9	TRBJ2-1
CATGYSNQPQHF	TRBV15	TRBJ1-5